This T cell receptor (beta chain) was captured by sequencing in a study of blood T cells in healthy people across ages (dated by TCRdb to about 2015). Regarding the complete study: Template switching captured roughly one uniquely barcoded TCR beta cDNA molecule per two T cells in model experiments. The study measured age-related changes in TCR beta repertoire diversity using deep sequencing normalized with unique cDNA molecular identifiers. Four age groups were formed from the donors: young (average approximately 16 years), middle-aged (around 40), aged (approximately 60) and long-lived (82). Donors of different ages were randomly distributed across sequencing lanes to avoid experimental bias. For two donors (one aged 18 to 30 and one aged 80 or older), the study analyzed two additional independent replicas of 1 million unique cDNA reads from the same blood draw.

The investigation overall reported the following: Estimates of total diversity based on one million sequenced T cells were considered lower bounds and underestimates. Compared with the aged group, the long-lived group had more naive CD4+ T cells, fewer expanded clones and increased TCR diversity, a pattern suggesting age selection. Donor CMV infection status was unknown, potentially confounding age-related changes in expanded clonotypes. Bulk unsorted PBMC profiling prevented conclusive comparison of naive and antigen-experienced compartments. There was a strong correlation between observed TCR beta diversity and the percentage of naive T cells measured by flow cytometry. As age increased, observed TCR beta diversity per million T cells dropped in a roughly linear way, and a significant reduction was already evident by age about 40.

Sequences SEHNR (CDR1) and FQNEAQ (CDR2) are obtained from the germline V gene (reference sequence). Cut back by 0 bases and 2 bases, the V and J ends lie 14 bases apart. The CDR3 covers 16 residues, taking in both the cysteine and the phenylalanine. Of all the DNA, just the CDR3 is kept, 48 bases in frame from base 1. Donors were 35 to 40 systemically healthy Caucasian individuals from Russia aged roughly 6 to 95 years. Ten milliliters of peripheral blood were drawn from each donor into EDTA-treated Vacutainer tubes. Ficoll-Paque density-gradient centrifugation was used to isolate PBMCs, with at least 6 million per sample. Total RNA, at least 5 micrograms per sample, was extracted from PBMCs with Trizol reagent. For every donor, an aliquot of PBMCs went through flow cytometry to measure the percentages of naive CD45RAhigh/CD27high T cells. Library prep was done by 5' RACE. A second PCR of roughly 6 to 11 cycles was run with a J-beta primer mix and a sample-barcoded 5' primer. Each TCR beta cDNA molecule received a unique molecular identifier from a template-switch 5' adaptor carrying 12 random nucleotides. At least 2.5 million CDR3-containing paired-end reads were obtained from each sample. All of the RNA was converted into first-strand cDNA using the Mint cDNA synthesis kit, with a TRBC-specific oligonucleotide serving as the primer. After uracil-DNA glycosylase treatment, a first 18-cycle PCR used universal primers M1SS and BC2_uni_R on all cDNA. The authors processed their data as follows. Each sample was normalized by randomly selecting 1 million high-quality reads, each carrying a distinct molecular identifier. Instead of being binned into consensus sequences, reads with shared molecular identifiers were discarded. MiTCR, run with a Q25 quality threshold and the strictest error-elimination algorithm, handled CDR3 identification, clonotype clustering and error correction. A nonparametric unseen species model with Euler transformation was used to estimate lower-bound total TCR beta diversity. TCRdb redid the processing of the public reads, applying fastp at Q25 and MiXCR, and retained in-frame beta chains. Entries that share a CDR3 protein sequence are merged under the most common genes and DNA. The V and J calls come from TCRdb's annotation, not from the publication. The sample profile shows approximately 1,700,000 distinct CDR3 sequences; about two fifths of them were found once. The top ten clones comprise 20% to 25% of the sample.

This clonotype appeared many times. Its antigen target is currently unknown. The input lacks base qualities; no much larger clone sits a single base away. This TCR was recovered from a human donor in good health. The sequenced sample consisted of blood. The chain is made from TRBV7-9 and TRBJ2-7; the D gene is perhaps TRBD1, on 5 matching bases. The nucleotide sequence is given as TGTGCCAGCAGCTTAGCGCCAGGTAGGGGTACCTACGAGCAGTACTTC. It specifies CASSLAPGRGTYEQYF.